Following are 15 T cell receptor beta chains from one sample sequenced in a study of blood T cell repertoires in COVID-19. TCRdb's table, derived via immunoSEQ multiplex PCR, lists solely in-frame clones and lacks some. The profile shows 300,000 to 400,000 clones, roughly 90% of them singletons. The sequencing input was peripheral blood. Source of these receptors: a woman between 45 and 65 years old with active or convalescent COVID-19.

The chain has TRBV7-2 and TRBJ1-1; 9 positions match TRBD1. With 5 bases clipped from V and 6 bases from J, the junction kept 10 bases outside the gene matches. Germline V gene sequence: CDR1 SGHTA, CDR2 FQGNSA. The CDR3 runs 15 residues. CDR3 bases: TGTGCCAGCAGCCCACAGACAGGGGGAAGGTCTGAAGCTTTCTTT. Protein product: CASSPQTGGRSEAFF.

This chain joins TRBV7-6 and TRBJ2-7; 16 bases are a match to TRBD2. V was pared by 5 bases and J by 5 bases, with 6 bases of the junction left unmatched. CDR3 length equals 16 residues. CDR1 and CDR2 from the germline V gene are SGHVS and FNYEAQ. The CDR3 here is CASSGTSGRALNEQYF. The CDR3 region has the DNA TGTGCCAGCAGCGGGACTAGCGGGAGGGCCTTAAACGAGCAGTACTTC.

In its sample, this clone was seen a few times. The chain has TRBV9 and TRBJ1-1, with D possibly TRBD1 on 6 matching bases. This CDR3 is 13 amino acids long. The germline V gene encodes CDR1 SGDLS and CDR2 YYNGEE. Trimming removed 0 bases at V and 3 bases at J, with 6 bases between. This CDR3 reads CASSVAGDTEAFF. CDR3 DNA: TGTGCCAGCAGCGTAGCAGGGGACACTGAAGCTTTCTTT.

This chain joins TRBV7-8 and TRBJ2-4; no clear D. Germline V gives CDR1 SGHVS, CDR2 FQNEAQ. This CDR3 is built from 15 residues. The V gene lost 5 bases and the J gene lost 0 bases, with 11 bases spanning the gap. The CDR3: CASSIGSLAKNIQYF. The CDR3 nucleotides are TGTGCCAGCAGCATAGGCAGTTTAGCCAAAAACATTCAGTACTTC.

This rearrangement joins TRBV20-1 to TRBJ2-3; D gene ambiguous. The V gene lost 4 bases and the J gene lost 4 bases, with 6 bases spanning the gap. This CDR3 comprises 11 residues. Germline loops: CDR1 DFQATT, CDR2 SNEGSKA (reference sequence). CDR3 nucleotides: TGCAGTGCTATCGGTGCAGATACGCAGTATTTT. Translating it yields CSAIGADTQYF.

The V and J genes are TRBV29-1 and TRBJ2-5; TRBD1 aligns across 8 bases. This CDR3 is 14 amino acids long. Trimming at V came to 6 bases and at J to 5 bases, leaving 11 bases not matched to a gene. Germline CDR1 SQVTM, CDR2 ANQGSEA. CDR3 loop: CSVPRQGRRETQYF. The DNA for the CDR3 is TGCAGCGTGCCCAGACAGGGGCGGCGGGAGACCCAGTACTTC. Based on the CDR3 plus reference TRBV29-1 and TRBJ2-5, the full variable domain is SAVISQKPSRDICQRGTSLTIQCQVDSQVTMMFWYRQQPGQSLTLIATANQGSEATYESGFVIDKFPISRPNLTFSTLTVSNMSPEDSSIYLCSVPRQGRRETQYFGPGTRLLVL.

V gene TRBV13 combines with J gene TRBJ2-6, with TRBD1 matching 12 bases. V lost 6 bases and J lost 2; bases outside the gene matches: 5. This CDR3 has 17 amino acids. Germline values: CDR1 PRHDT, CDR2 FYEKMQ (reference sequence). The CDR3 loop reads CASSTGTGGAGANVLTF. The CDR3 coding sequence is TGTGCCAGCAGTACCGGGACAGGGGGCGCTGGGGCCAACGTCCTGACTTTC.

This chain connects TRBV7-3 to TRBJ2-1; 11 bases match TRBD2. From germline, CDR1 is SGHTA and CDR2 FQGTGA. This CDR3 has 17 residues. J gave up 6 bases and V 5 bases, and 12 bases lay outside the gene matches. The CDR3 region has the DNA TGTGCCAGCAGCAACGTTTTAGCGGGAGGGTTTTCCAATGAGCAGTTCTTC. Its protein is CASSNVLAGGFSNEQFF.

This sequence joins TRBV4-3 and TRBJ2-3, with a tentative D call TRBD2 (6 bases). CDR3 size: 16 residues. With 4 bases removed from V and 3 bases from J, the gap between germline ends came to 17 bases. Germline values: CDR1 LGHNA, CDR2 YSLEER. The CDR3 sequence is CASSPRSGRGTDTQYF. CDR3 nucleotides: TGCGCCAGCAGCCCTCGTTCGGGACGGGGGACAGATACGCAGTATTTT.

This chain connects TRBV7-9 to TRBJ1-1; tentative D call: TRBD1 (6 bases). Germline values: CDR1 SEHNR, CDR2 FQNEAQ (reference sequence). CDR3 size: 16 residues. Trimming pared 5 bases from V and 0 bases from J, leaving 16 bases between. The CDR3 spells CASSLTPGEMNTEAFF. The CDR3 coding sequence is TGTGCCAGCAGCCTCACCCCAGGGGAAATGAACACTGAAGCTTTCTTT.

The rearrangement links TRBV3-1 (or the pseudogene TRBV3-2) to TRBJ1-1, with 8 positions matching TRBD1. The junction had 3 bases not matched to a gene; V was cut back by 1 base and J by 8 bases. CDR3 length: 13 amino acids. The germline gives CDR1 LGHDT, CDR2 YNNKEL (reference sequence). The CDR3 sequence is CASSQVRTGEAFF. The CDR3 DNA is TGTGCCAGCAGCCAAGTGAGGACAGGGGAAGCTTTCTTT.

This chain joins TRBV11-2 and TRBJ1-4; D may be TRBD1 (5 bases). CDR1 is SGHAT, CDR2 FQNNGV, per germline. V shed 6 bases and J shed 6 bases, with 17 bases lying between them. The CDR3 length is 15 residues. CDR3 coding DNA: TGTGCCAGCAGGGGATTTCGCAGGGTTGATGAAAAACTGTTTTTT. This codes for CASRGFRRVDEKLFF.

This clone is a singleton in its sample. The chain uses TRBV6-5 and TRBJ2-5, with 7 bases matching TRBD1. There are 13 residues in the CDR3. CDR1 is MNHEY, CDR2 SVGAGI, per germline. With V trimmed by 10 bases and J by 2 bases, 7 bases remained unmatched. The CDR3 spells CANSDRVQETQYF. The DNA of the CDR3 is TGTGCCAACTCAGACAGGGTTCAAGAGACCCAGTACTTC.

Regarding this clone: Germline and junction disagree at one end, which may indicate a read error. The V and J genes are TRBV12-3 or TRBV12-4 and TRBJ2-7; 7 bases match TRBD1. The CDR3 sequence is 11 residues long. The CDR3 coding sequence is TGCCCGTTCGGGACAGCCTACGAGCAGTACTTC. Its translation: CPFGTAYEQYF.

This clone was detected only a few times. J is TRBJ1-1 and V is TRBV28; D perhaps matches TRBD1 (5 bases). Germline V gene lookup returns CDR1 MDHEN and CDR2 SYDVKM. There are 14 residues in the CDR3. V dropped 6 bases and J dropped 1 base, with 12 bases sitting between them. The CDR3 nucleotides are TGTGCCAGCAGGCTATCGACAGAGAACACTGAAGCTTTCTTT. It codes for CASRLSTENTEAFF.